These T cell receptor beta chains were read from a single sample in a study of human T cells and chemical hapten exposure. One entry per CDR3 protein, called by TCRdb with MiXCR from the RACE reads. The repertoire includes tens of thousands of distinct CDR3 sequences, roughly 4.2% of them detected once, and about 5.8% sits in the top ten. Material: whole blood. These receptor sequences come from a human donor in good health. Some clones in this sample may be carry-over from other donors' samples. Each CDR3 is given with its conserved first and last residue. D genes are given only for firm matches. Clone size is not always given. Where it is, it says once, few, many or a class for expanded clones.

V	D	size	J	DNA	CDR3
TRBV20-1	.	many	TRBJ1-1	TGCAGTGCTAGAAGGGAGGCCATGAACACTGAAGCTTTCTTT	CSARREAMNTEAFF
TRBV29-1	.	.	TRBJ2-5	TGCAGACCCAGGAGGCCAGGGACCCAGTACTTC	CRPRRPGTQYF
TRBV12-3/TRBV12-4	.	few	TRBJ2-3	TGTGCCAGTTTACCCCTCCGAGTTAGCACAGATACGCAGTATTTT	CASLPLRVSTDTQYF
TRBV6-5	.	few	TRBJ1-6	TGTGCCAGCAGCCGGGGGGGGCCGGATAATTCACCCCTCCACTTT	CASSRGGPDNSPLHF
TRBV12-3/TRBV12-4	.	few	TRBJ1-6	TGTGCCAGCAGTTTAGCGACAGTGGGGGGTAATTCACCCCTCCACTTT	CASSLATVGGNSPLHF
TRBV5-1	.	.	TRBJ2-1	TGCGCCAGCAGCTTGGGAGTAGGGTCCTACAATGAGCAGTTCTTC	CASSLGVGSYNEQFF
TRBV7-8	.	few	TRBJ1-5	TGTGCCAGCAGCTTGGGGATCGAATCCCCCCTTATCGGCGGTCAGCCCCAGCATTTT	CASSLGIESPLIGGQPQHF
TRBV29-1	TRBD2	.	TRBJ2-3	TGCAGCGCAGTAGGCGGGAGGGCGGCAGATACGCAGTATTTT	CSAVGGRAADTQYF
TRBV18	.	few	TRBJ1-1	TGTGCCAGCTCACCACGCGGGACGGTGAACACTGAAGCTTTCTTT	CASSPRGTVNTEAFF
TRBV6-2/TRBV6-3	.	.	TRBJ2-1	TGTGCCAGCAGTTACCGGACTTCCGGGAATGAGCAGTTCTTC	CASSYRTSGNEQFF
TRBV6-1	.	few	TRBJ1-1	TGTGCCAGCAGTGAGGGGCAGGGTCGGGCTTTCTTT	CASSEGQGRAFF
TRBV14	TRBD2	.	TRBJ2-3	TGTGCCAGCAGCCAAGATCTCGGCGGGAGGGCTACAGATACGCAGTATTTT	CASSQDLGGRATDTQYF